Shown below are 13 T cell receptor beta chains from a single sample sequenced in a study of blood T cell repertoires in COVID-19 (dated by TCRdb to 2018 to 2021). The protocol used for the library was the immunoSEQ multiplex PCR assay. TCRdb obtained this table from immuneACCESS and retained in-frame rearrangements with V and J assigned. These tables miss some clones; where compared with another copy, unresolved V genes account for less than half of the shortfall, and the remainder is unexplained. This sample has about 160,000 clones in its table, and 92% of those were observed once. Around 4.6% of the sample goes to the ten largest clones. Sequencing used peripheral blood. The receptors derive from a man aged 25-45 years with COVID-19, enrolled during active disease.

J is TRBJ1-1 and V is TRBV19; possibly TRBD1 for D (6 bases). Germline V gives CDR1 LNHDA, CDR2 SQIVND (reference sequence). The CDR3 has 15 amino acids. The V end lost 3 bases, the J end lost 0 bases, and 11 bases lay between the germline ends. In DNA, the CDR3 is TGTGCCAGTAGTATCGGGGACAAAATGAACACTGAAGCTTTCTTT. Protein sequence: CASSIGDKMNTEAFF.

J is TRBJ1-3 and V is TRBV6-5, with D possibly being TRBD1 (5 bases). CDR3 length equals 15 residues. Germline CDR1 and CDR2: MNHEY and SVGAGI. Trimming removed 8 bases at V and 0 bases at J, with 14 bases between. The CDR3 coding sequence is TGTGCCAGCCATGGGCAGGGTCACTCTGGAAACACCATATATTTT. It translates to CASHGQGHSGNTIYF.

The chain joins TRBV19 to TRBJ2-2; 8 bases map to TRBD1. CDR1 and CDR2 from the germline V gene are LNHDA and SQIVND (reference sequence). Trimming cost V 4 bases and J 0 bases; bases outside gene matches: 13. This CDR3 is built from 19 residues. Here the CDR3 DNA reads TGTGCCAGTAGTAAGGGGGCCGCAGGGGGCACTTCGAACACCGGGGAGCTGTTTTTT. This encodes CASSKGAAGGTSNTGELFF.

This clone was detected once. The rearrangement joins TRBV6-5 to TRBJ1-2, with D perhaps TRBD1 (5 bases). The germline CDR1 and CDR2 sequences are MNHEY and SVGAGI. With 2 bases removed from V and 2 bases from J, the gap between germline ends came to 12 bases. CDR3 size: 15 residues. The DNA of the CDR3 is TGTGCCAGCAGTTACGGGAGGGGACTAAACTATGGCTACACCTTC. Its translation: CASSYGRGLNYGYTF.

This chain uses TRBV18 with TRBJ1-1, with 7 bases aligning to TRBD1. This CDR3 comprises 15 residues. With 6 bases clipped from V and 0 bases from J, the junction kept 7 bases outside the gene matches. Germline V gives CDR1 KGHSH, CDR2 LQKENI. The CDR3 here is CASSRDSRMNTEAFF. The CDR3 DNA sequence: TGTGCCAGCTCTCGGGACAGCCGTATGAACACTGAAGCTTTCTTT.

This clone has only one observation. J is TRBJ1-2 and V is TRBV10-3; 7 bases line up with TRBD1. J gave up 6 bases and V 8 bases, and 6 bases lay outside the gene matches. The CDR3 runs 12 residues. Germline loops: CDR1 ENHRY, CDR2 SYGVKD. As DNA, the CDR3 is TGTGCCATCTTCAGAGGGGGCGATGGCTACACCTTC. This encodes CAIFRGGDGYTF.

V usage is TRBV19 and J usage is TRBJ2-1, with D tentatively TRBD2 (6 bases). Per the germline V gene, CDR1 is LNHDA and CDR2 is SQIVND (reference sequence). The CDR3 contains 15 residues. The V gene lost 3 bases and the J gene lost 3 bases, with 12 bases spanning the gap. The CDR3 spells CASSIGGPSYNEQFF. CDR3 in DNA: TGTGCCAGTAGTATCGGGGGACCGAGCTACAATGAGCAGTTCTTC.

The V and J genes are TRBV27 and TRBJ1-2, with 7 bases identical to TRBD1. The CDR3 runs 13 residues. With 3 bases clipped from V and 4 bases from J, the junction kept 2 bases outside the gene matches. Germline V gives CDR1 MNHEY, CDR2 SMNVEV (reference sequence). The CDR3 nucleotides read TGTGCCAGCAGTTTCGGGACAGCCTATGGCTACACCTTC. It is translated as CASSFGTAYGYTF.

The chain combines TRBV29-1 with TRBJ1-5, with D perhaps matching TRBD1 (5 bases). The CDR3 runs 13 residues. Germline assignment: CDR1 SQVTM and CDR2 ANQGSEA. Deletions cut 6 bases from V and 6 bases from J, with 15 bases between. CDR3 region: CSVGQGGGQPQHF. The CDR3 nucleotides are TGCAGCGTGGGGCAGGGAGGAGGTCAGCCCCAGCATTTT.

The rearrangement uses TRBV12-3 or TRBV12-4 and TRBJ2-1, with TRBD1 matching over 7 bases. Trimming cost V 5 bases and J 8 bases; bases outside gene matches: 3. This CDR3 contains 12 residues. The CDR3 is CASSIGGDEQFF. The CDR3 DNA sequence: TGTGCCAGCAGTATAGGGGGCGATGAGCAGTTCTTC.

This chain links TRBV6-6 with TRBJ1-5; D possibly corresponds to TRBD1 (5 bases). Looked up from germline, CDR1 is MNHNY and CDR2 is SVGAGI (reference sequence). The CDR3 has 14 amino acids. V was cut by 0 bases and J by 7 bases, with 10 bases left in between. This chain's CDR3 is CASSYSGGGQPQHF. The CDR3 nucleotides read TGTGCCAGCAGTTACTCGGGGGGAGGGCAGCCCCAGCATTTT.

CDR3: CASSPRQEVTGELFF. The DNA for the CDR3 is TGTGCCAGCTCACCACGACAGGAGGTCACCGGGGAGCTGTTTTTT. The rearrangement uses TRBV18 and TRBJ2-2, with D perhaps TRBD1 (6 bases). Germline V gene sequence: CDR1 KGHSH, CDR2 LQKENI. The CDR3 is made up of 15 amino acids. V was cut by 1 base and J by 4 bases, with 10 bases left in between.

This clone was counted a few times. The V call is TRBV7-3, the J call TRBJ2-7, with TRBD1 matching over 10 bases. CDR3 length: 15 amino acids. From germline, CDR1 is SGHTA and CDR2 FQGTGA. Unmatched junction bases numbered 3, after V lost 2 bases and J lost 2 bases. CDR3 in DNA: TGTGCCAGCAGCTTAGCTGGACAGGGGGCCTACGAGCAGTACTTC. It is translated as CASSLAGQGAYEQYF.